The T cell receptor (beta chain) described here comes from a study of T cells in Graves' hyperthyroidism and ophthalmopathy. Amplified TCR beta CDR3 regions came from RNA transcripts. TCR CDR3 underwent first-round RT-PCR with the HTBI primer set. TCRdb re-derived calls from the multiplex PCR reads in MiXCR, one entry per CDR3 protein. The sample includes under 400,000 distinct CDR3 sequences, approximately 14% of them seen just once. To note about this clonotype: Its specificity is unknown. It may be a read error: a sequence one base away is much more abundant.

Study conclusions and caveats: Before onset, ophthalmopathy was predicted by the model a median about six months earlier. Ophthalmopathy and stable hyperthyroidism were separated by a 13 V-J model.

Thyroid ultrasound, orbital computed tomography, clinical symptoms, and serum thyroxine and TRAb underpinned diagnoses. From less than 13 ml of fresh peripheral blood, PBMCs were isolated. Germline V gene sequence: CDR1 MDHEN, CDR2 SYDVKM. The CDR3 covers 14 residues. V trimming: 10 bases; J trimming: 8 bases; junction bases outside the gene matches: 11. The receptor was derived from a young woman with Graves' hyperthyroidism that later progressed to Graves' ophthalmopathy. This sequence joins TRBV28 and TRBJ2-2; 9 nucleotides align to TRBD1. The sample was blood. DNA of the CDR3: TGTGCCACCAGGGGACAGGGTGCGAGAGGGGAGCTGTTTTTT. As protein: CATRGQGARGELFF.